The entry below gives a single TCR beta chain sequence along with its context. Its antigen is still unknown. This record comes from a study of shared clonotypes between healthy human individuals. The CDR3 extends over 14 amino acids. The ends lost 5 bases at V and 3 bases at J; junction bases unmatched: 6. The germline gives CDR1 KGHSH, CDR2 LQKENI. Study findings and constraints: The rarefaction results pointed to incomplete sorted-subset sequencing despite large depth. Tissues were not sampled, only blood, and their repertoires likely differ.

Assay used: immunoSEQ multiplex PCR; TCRdb lists only in-frame clones, some missing. The sample records around 2,000,000 clones, approximately 95% being singletons. The receptor was isolated from a man in his late teens or twenties in good health. The chain couples TRBV18 to TRBJ2-7; 8 bases agree with TRBD1. The sample was naive CD4+ T cells sorted from blood. The subset was: CD45RA+ positively selected. The DNA of the CDR3 is TGTGCCAGCTCATCCGCCGGGACAGGCTACGAGCAGTACTTC. Translated, it gives CASSSAGTGYEQYF.